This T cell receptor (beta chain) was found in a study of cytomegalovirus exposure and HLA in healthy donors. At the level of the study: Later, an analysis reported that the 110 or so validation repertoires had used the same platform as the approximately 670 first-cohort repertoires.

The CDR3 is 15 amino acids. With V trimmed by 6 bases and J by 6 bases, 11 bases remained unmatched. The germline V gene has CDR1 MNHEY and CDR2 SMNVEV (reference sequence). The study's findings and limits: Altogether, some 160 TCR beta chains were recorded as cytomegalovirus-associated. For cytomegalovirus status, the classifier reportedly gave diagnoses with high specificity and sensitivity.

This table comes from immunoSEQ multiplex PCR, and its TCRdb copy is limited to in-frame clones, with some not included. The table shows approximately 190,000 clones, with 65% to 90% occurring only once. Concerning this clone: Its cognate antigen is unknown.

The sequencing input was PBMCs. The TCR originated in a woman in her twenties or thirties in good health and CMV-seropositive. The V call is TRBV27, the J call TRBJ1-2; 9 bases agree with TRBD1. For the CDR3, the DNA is TGTGCCAGCAGAGCTACAGGGGGCCCGGTGGATGGCTACACCTTC. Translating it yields CASRATGGPVDGYTF.